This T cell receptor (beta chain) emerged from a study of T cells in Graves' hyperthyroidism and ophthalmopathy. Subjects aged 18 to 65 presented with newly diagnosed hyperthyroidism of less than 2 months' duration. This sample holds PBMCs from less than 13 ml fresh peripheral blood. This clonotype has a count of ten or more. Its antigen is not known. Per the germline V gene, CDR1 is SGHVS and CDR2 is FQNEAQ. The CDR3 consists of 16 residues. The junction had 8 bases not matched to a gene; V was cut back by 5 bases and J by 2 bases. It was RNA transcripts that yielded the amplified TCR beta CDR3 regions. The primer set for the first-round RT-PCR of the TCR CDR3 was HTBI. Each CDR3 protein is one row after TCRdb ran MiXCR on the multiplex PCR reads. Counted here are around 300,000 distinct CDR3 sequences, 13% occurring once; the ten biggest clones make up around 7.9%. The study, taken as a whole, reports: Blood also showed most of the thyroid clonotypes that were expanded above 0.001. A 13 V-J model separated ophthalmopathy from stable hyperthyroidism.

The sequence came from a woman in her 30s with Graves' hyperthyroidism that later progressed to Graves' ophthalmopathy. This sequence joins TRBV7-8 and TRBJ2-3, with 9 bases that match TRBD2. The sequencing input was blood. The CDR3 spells CASSPPRLAATDTQYF. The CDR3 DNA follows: TGTGCCAGCAGCCCGCCACGACTAGCGGCCACAGATACGCAGTATTTT. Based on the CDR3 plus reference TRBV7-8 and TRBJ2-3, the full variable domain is GAGVSQSPRYKVAKRGQDVALRCDPISGHVSLFWYQQALGQGPEFLTYFQNEAQLDKSGLPSDRFFAERPEGSVSTLKIQRTQQEDSAVYLCASSPPRLAATDTQYFGPGTRLTVL.